This entry describes one T cell receptor beta chain. Its matching antigen is unknown. TCRdb's table, derived via immunoSEQ multiplex PCR, lists solely in-frame clones and lacks some. The data contain some 97,000 clones, around 89% of them seen just once; the ten biggest clones take up roughly 1.8%. The sample belongs to a study of T cell responses to AZD1222 COVID-19 vaccine. Whole-study results and caveats: Reports say nearly half of spike-specific TCRs go after unmutated variant regions. Repertoires were obtained solely post-peak T cell response. Mostly white British, mostly female donors; authors suggested clonal diversity may be underestimated. Seropositive status at baseline applied to only five or six AZD1222 recipients.

The starting material was peripheral blood, obtained on day 0 of AZD1222 vaccination. The sequence was obtained from an adult in good health.

The CDR3 loop reads CASSLARGEGNTIYF. In nucleotides, the CDR3 is TGTGCCAGCAGCTTAGCGCGAGGTGAAGGAAACACCATATATTTT. The rearrangement joins TRBV7-9 to TRBJ1-3; D gene unclear. CDR1 is SEHNR, CDR2 FQNEAQ, per germline (reference sequence). Trimming left V 0 bases short and J 4 bases short, with 10 bases between. This CDR3 has 15 residues.